The clone carrying this TCR beta chain has ten or more counts. Its antigen is still unknown. The source of the sample is a study of T cell repertoires in cytomegalovirus infection. Across the whole study: Both a matching HLA type and CMV infection were indicated by public TCR beta signatures.

Trimming stripped 0 bases from V and 12 bases from J, with 9 bases between. Germline values: CDR1 LGHNA, CDR2 YSLEER. The CDR3 is 13 amino acids. General study findings and limits: Accumulated public TCR beta family frequency recognized individuals carrying CMV together with the relevant HLA. HLA-C-restricted CMV-specific TCR beta clonotypes prevailed in the ex vivo response.

Each CDR3 protein gets one entry after TCRdb re-called the reads with MiXCR. The sample contains some 77,000 distinct CDR3 sequences, 3.7% of which appear only once. The sequence derives from a human donor in good health (CMV status not recorded). Some clones in this sample may be carry-over from other donors' samples. Sample: PBMCs. The chain links TRBV4-3 to TRBJ1-6; no firm D call. CDR3 sequence reads: CASSQDHARPLHF. The CDR3 DNA reads as TGCGCCAGCAGCCAAGACCACGCCCGACCCCTCCACTTT.